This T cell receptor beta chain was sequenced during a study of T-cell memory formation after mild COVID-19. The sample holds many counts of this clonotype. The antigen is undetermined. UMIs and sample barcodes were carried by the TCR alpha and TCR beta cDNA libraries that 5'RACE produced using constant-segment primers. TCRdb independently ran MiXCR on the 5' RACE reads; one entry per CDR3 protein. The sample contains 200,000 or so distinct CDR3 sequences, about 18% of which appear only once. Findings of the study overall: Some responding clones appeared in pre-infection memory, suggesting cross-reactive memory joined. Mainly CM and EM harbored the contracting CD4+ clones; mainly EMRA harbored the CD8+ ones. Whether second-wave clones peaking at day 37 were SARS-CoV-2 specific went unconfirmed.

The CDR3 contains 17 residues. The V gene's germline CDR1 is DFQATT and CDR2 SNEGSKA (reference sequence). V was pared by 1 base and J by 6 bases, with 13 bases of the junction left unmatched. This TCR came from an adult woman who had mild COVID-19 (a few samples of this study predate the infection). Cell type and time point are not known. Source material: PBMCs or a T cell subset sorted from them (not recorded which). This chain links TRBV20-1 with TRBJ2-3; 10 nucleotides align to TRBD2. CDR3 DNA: TGCAGTGCTAGAGTACTAGCGGGAATCAGGGAAAGGGATACGCAGTATTTT. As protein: CSARVLAGIRERDTQYF.